This TCR beta chain was obtained from a study of graft-versus-host responses after intestinal transplantation. Overall study context: Induction using anti-thymocyte globulin, followed by tacrolimus and steroids for 2 to 4 years, was given to all recipients. Study-wide results and limits: The recipient marrow held GvH clones, and some of them showed up first in ileum or blood. Early post-transplant falls in HvG clones accompanied the peak levels of circulating GvH clones. Those patients showing graft-donor T cell macrochimerism displayed high graft-versus-host to host-versus-graft clonal ratios in allografts.

Germline V gene data show CDR1 as MNHEY and CDR2 as SVGAGI. Trimming shortened V by 11 bases and J by 0 bases, and 8 bases separated the two germline ends. The CDR3 is made up of 12 amino acids. Assay: immunoSEQ multiplex PCR; the TCRdb copy retains only in-frame clones and omits some. The sample yields approximately 15,000 clones, 30% to 40% seen once. Co-plating was performed using approximately 200,000 CFSE-labeled responder cells and approximately 200,000 irradiated, violet-dye-labeled stimulator cells. The starting material was alloreactive CD8+ T cells from a mixed lymphocyte reaction culture, obtained before intestinal transplant. Subset defined: CFSE-low proliferating T cells sorted from roughly six-day pre-transplant mixed lymphocyte reaction (GvH or HvG direction). V gene TRBV6-5 combines with J gene TRBJ1-5; no clear D. The TCR originated in a human patient who received an intestinal transplant. DNA of the CDR3: TGTGCCCTTGGCCATAGCAATCAGCCCCAGCATTTT. Its protein product is CALGHSNQPQHF.